The T cell receptor (beta chain) described here comes from a study of blood T cell repertoires in COVID-19. The CDR3 runs to 15 residues. Germline V CDR1 and CDR2: ENHRY, SYGVKD. The J segment lost 2 bases and the V segment lost 2 bases, leaving 3 bases of the junction unmatched. Clones were sequenced by immunoSEQ multiplex PCR, and TCRdb holds only the in-frame ones, with some missing. The sample contains 250,000 to 350,000 clones, 88% of which appear only once. Material: PBMCs or T cells enriched from blood (not recorded which). This TCR came from an older woman in a cohort exposed to, infected with or recovered from COVID-19 (not recorded which). The rearrangement links TRBV10-3 to TRBJ1-3; 7 bases line up with TRBD1. The CDR3 region has the DNA TGTGCCATCAGTGAGACAGGGGTTGCTGGAAACACCATATATTTT. Protein sequence: CAISETGVAGNTIYF.